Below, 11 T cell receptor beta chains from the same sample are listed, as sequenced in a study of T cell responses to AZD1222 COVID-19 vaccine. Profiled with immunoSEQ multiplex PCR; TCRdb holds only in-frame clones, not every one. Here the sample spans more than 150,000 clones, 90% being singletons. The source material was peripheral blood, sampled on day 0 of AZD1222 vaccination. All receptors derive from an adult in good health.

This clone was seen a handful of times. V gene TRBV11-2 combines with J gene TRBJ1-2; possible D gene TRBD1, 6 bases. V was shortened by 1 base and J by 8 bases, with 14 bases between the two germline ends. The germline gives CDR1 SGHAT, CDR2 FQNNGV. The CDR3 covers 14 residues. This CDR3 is CASSLGSGGQGYTF. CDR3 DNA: TGTGCCAGCAGCTTAGGGAGTGGGGGACAAGGCTACACCTTC. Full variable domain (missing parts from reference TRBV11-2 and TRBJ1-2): EAGVAQSPRYKIIEKRQSVAFWCNPISGHATLYWYQQILGQGPKLLIQFQNNGVVDDSQLPKDRFSAERLKGVDSTLKIQPAKLEDSAVYLCASSLGSGGQGYTFGSGTRLTVV.

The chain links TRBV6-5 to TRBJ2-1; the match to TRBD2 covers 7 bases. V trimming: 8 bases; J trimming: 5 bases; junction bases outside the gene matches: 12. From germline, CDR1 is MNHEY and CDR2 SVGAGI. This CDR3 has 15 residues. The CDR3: CASGNRLAGNNEQFF. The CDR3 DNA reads TGTGCCAGCGGAAATCGACTAGCTGGAAACAATGAGCAGTTCTTC.

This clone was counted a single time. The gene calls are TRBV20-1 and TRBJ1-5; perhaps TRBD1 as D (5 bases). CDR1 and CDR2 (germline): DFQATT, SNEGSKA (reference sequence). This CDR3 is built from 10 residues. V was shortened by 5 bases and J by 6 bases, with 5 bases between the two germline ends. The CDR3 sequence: CSAQGQPQHF. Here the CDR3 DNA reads TGCAGTGCTCAGGGTCAGCCCCAGCATTTT.

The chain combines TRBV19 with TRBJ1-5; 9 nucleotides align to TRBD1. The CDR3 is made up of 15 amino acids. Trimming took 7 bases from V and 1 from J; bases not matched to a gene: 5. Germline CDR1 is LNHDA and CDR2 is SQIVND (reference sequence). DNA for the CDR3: TGTGCCAGTACCAAGGACAGGGGAAGCAATCAGCCCCAGCATTTT. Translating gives CASTKDRGSNQPQHF.

The CDR3 reads CASSLVGTGVGYTF. The CDR3, as DNA: TGTGCCAGCAGCTTGGTCGGGACAGGGGTTGGCTACACCTTC. V gene TRBV5-5 combines with J gene TRBJ1-2; 10 bases map to TRBD1. In germline, CDR1 is SGHKS, CDR2 YYEKEE (reference sequence). There are 14 residues in the CDR3. Unmatched junction bases numbered 3, after V lost 0 bases and J lost 7 bases.

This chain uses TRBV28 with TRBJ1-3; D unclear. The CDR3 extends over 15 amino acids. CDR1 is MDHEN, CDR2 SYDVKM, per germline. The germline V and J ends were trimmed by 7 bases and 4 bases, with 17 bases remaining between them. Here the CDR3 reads CASTLRTAPGNTIYF. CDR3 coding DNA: TGTGCCAGCACCCTCCGGACGGCTCCAGGAAACACCATATATTTT.

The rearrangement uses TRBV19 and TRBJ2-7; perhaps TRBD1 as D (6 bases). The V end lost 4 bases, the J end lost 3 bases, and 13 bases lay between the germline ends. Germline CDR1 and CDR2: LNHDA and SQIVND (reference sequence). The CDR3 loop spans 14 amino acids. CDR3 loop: CASSSWDTSYEQYF. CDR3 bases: TGTGCCAGTAGTAGTTGGGACACCAGCTACGAGCAGTACTTC.

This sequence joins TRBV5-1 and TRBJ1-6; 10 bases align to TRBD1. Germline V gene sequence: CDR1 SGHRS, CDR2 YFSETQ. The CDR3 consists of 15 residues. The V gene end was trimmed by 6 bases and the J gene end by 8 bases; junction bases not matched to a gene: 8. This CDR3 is CASTLRGTGDSPLHF. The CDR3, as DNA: TGCGCCAGCACCCTTAGGGGGACAGGGGATTCACCCCTCCACTTT.

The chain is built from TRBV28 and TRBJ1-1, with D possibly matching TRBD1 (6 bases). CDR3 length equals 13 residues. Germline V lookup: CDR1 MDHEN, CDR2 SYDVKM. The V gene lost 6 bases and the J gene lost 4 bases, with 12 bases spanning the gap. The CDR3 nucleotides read TGTGCCAGCAGGCTAACAGGGACCACTGAAGCTTTCTTT. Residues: CASRLTGTTEAFF.

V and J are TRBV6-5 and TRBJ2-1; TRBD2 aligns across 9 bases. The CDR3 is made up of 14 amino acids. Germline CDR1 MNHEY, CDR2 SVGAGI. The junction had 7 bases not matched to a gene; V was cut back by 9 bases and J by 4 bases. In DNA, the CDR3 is TGTGCCAGAGAGCCTAGCGGGGCTTACAATGAGCAGTTCTTC. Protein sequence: CAREPSGAYNEQFF.

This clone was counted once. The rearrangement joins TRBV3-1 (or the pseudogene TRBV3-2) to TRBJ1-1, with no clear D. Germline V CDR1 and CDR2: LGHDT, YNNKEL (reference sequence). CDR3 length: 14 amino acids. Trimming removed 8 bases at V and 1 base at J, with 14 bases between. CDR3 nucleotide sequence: TGTGCCAGCGTATTGGCGGGAGCGAACACTGAAGCTTTCTTT. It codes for CASVLAGANTEAFF.